This TCR beta chain was identified in a study of shared clonotypes between healthy human individuals. CD45RO-negative, CCR7-selected cells formed the naive CD8 fraction, which excluded terminally differentiated effector memory CD45RA+ cells. This table comes from immunoSEQ multiplex PCR, and its TCRdb copy is limited to in-frame clones, with some not included. The sample yields roughly 550,000 clones, over 95% seen once. Material: naive CD8+ T cells sorted from blood. The receptor was isolated from a woman aged 30 to 39 in good health.

The CDR3: CASSVLAGQETQYF. CDR3 nucleotide sequence: TGTGCCAGCAGCGTTTTAGCGGGGCAAGAGACCCAGTACTTC. The V call is TRBV9, the J call TRBJ2-5, with 8 bases fitting TRBD2. Germline lookup yields CDR1 SGDLS and CDR2 YYNGEE. J gave up 2 bases and V 2 bases, and 2 bases lay outside the gene matches. The CDR3 contains 14 residues. Together with reference TRBV9 and TRBJ2-5, the CDR3 gives the full variable domain: DSGVTQTPKHLITATGQRVTLRCSPRSGDLSVYWYQQSLDQGLQFLIQYYNGEERAKGNILERFSAQQFPDLHSELNLSSLELGDSALYFCASSVLAGQETQYFGPGTRLLVL.